This T cell receptor (beta chain) was observed in a study of shared clonotypes between healthy human individuals. Naive CD8 cells comprised CD45RO-negative, CCR7-positively selected cells, excluding terminally differentiated effector memory CD45RA+ cells. The CDR3 has 11 residues. Germline CDR1 and CDR2: SNHLY and FYNNEI. Between the trimmed V and J ends, which lost 8 bases and 6 bases, there was a span of 11 bases. Here immunoSEQ multiplex PCR was the method, and the copy in TCRdb shows in-frame clones only, minus some. The table has just over 2,000,000 clones, less than 95% seen once. Source material: naive CD8+ T cells sorted from blood. This chain uses TRBV2 with TRBJ2-7, with no clear D. This receptor was taken from a man aged 18 to 35 in good health. The CDR3 region has the DNA TGTGCCAGCCGGGCAGGCCCCGAGCAGTACTTC. Protein product: CASRAGPEQYF.